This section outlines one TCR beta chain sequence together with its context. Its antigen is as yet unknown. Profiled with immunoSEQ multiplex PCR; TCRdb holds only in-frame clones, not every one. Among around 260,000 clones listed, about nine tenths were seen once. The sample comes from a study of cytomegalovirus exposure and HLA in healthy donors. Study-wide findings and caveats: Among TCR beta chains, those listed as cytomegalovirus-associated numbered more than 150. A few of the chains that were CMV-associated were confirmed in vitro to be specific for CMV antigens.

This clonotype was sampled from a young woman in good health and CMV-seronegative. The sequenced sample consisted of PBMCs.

The CDR3 protein is CASSVRTVETQYF. For the CDR3, the DNA is TGTGCCAGCAGCGTGAGGACAGTGGAGACCCAGTACTTC. V usage is TRBV11-3 and J usage is TRBJ2-5; tentatively, D is TRBD1 (6 bases). V lost 5 bases and J lost 5, with 12 bases in between. From germline, CDR1 is SGHNT and CDR2 YENEEA. The CDR3 is 13 amino acids.